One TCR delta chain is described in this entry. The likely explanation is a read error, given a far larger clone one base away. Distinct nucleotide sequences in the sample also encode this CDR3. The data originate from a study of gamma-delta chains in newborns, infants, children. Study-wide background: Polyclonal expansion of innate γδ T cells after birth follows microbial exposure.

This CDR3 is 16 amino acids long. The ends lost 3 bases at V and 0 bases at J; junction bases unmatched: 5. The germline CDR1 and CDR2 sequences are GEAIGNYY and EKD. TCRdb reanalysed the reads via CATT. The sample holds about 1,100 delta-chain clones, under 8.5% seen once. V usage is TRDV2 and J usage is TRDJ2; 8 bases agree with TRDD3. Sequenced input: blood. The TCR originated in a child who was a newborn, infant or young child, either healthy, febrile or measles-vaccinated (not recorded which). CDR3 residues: CACDRLGATLTAQLFF. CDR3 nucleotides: TGTGCCTGTGACCGACTGGGGGCTACTTTGACAGCACAACTCTTCTTT.